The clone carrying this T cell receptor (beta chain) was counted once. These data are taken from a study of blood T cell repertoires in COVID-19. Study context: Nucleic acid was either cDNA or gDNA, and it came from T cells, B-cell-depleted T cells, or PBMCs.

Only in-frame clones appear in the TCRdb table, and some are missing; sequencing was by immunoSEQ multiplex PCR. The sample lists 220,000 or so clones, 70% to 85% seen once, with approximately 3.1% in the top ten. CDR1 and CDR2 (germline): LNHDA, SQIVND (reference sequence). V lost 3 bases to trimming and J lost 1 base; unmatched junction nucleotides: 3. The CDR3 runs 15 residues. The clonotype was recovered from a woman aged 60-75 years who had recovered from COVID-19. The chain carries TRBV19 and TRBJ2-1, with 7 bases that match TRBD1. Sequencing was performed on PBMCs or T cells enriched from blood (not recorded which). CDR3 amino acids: CASSISGQSYNEQFF. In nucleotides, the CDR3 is TGTGCCAGTAGTATTTCGGGACAGTCCTACAATGAGCAGTTCTTC.